This record covers a single T cell receptor beta chain. What this receptor recognizes is not known. No clone much larger than this one lies a single base away; base qualities are absent. The sample's time point label, in plain terms: before anti-PD-1 therapy. For bulk TCRbeta sequencing, genomic DNA was extracted from tumor biopsies or peripheral blood, and input amounts ranged from about 600 ng to 6,500 ng. All patients had histologically proven advanced or metastatic basal or squamous cell carcinoma and were poor candidates for surgical resection. The basal cell carcinoma cohort was made up of approximately twelve patients, and bulk tumor TCR sequencing was performed for 8 of these patients. This specimen comes from a study of T cells in tumors after PD-1 blockade (dated by TCRdb to the late 2010s). Study-wide context: Patients with prior checkpoint blockade, systemic immunosuppressant use, or recent radiotherapy or other anti-cancer therapy within 4 weeks were excluded. Pembrolizumab 200 mg every 3 weeks or cemiplimab 350 mg every 2 weeks was administered to patients. Ongoing daily vismodegib 150 mg was also given to a subset of patients during anti-PD-1 treatment. Peripheral blood samples averaged about 110,000 TCR templates (range about 24,679-290,000) and 36,536 unique clonotypes. The study performed paired single-cell RNA and TCR sequencing on site-matched tumors from BCC or SCC patients before and after anti-PD-1 therapy. To compare blood and tumor clonotypes, bulk TCR sequencing was performed on some 10 peripheral blood samples from roughly five patients. RECIST version 1.1 was used to evaluate clinical response.

According to the germline V gene (reference sequence), CDR1 reads LGHDT and CDR2 reads YNNKEL. The CDR3 runs 12 amino acids, cysteine and phenylalanine included. Of all the DNA, just the CDR3 is kept, 36 bases in frame from base 1. The junction carries 6 bases between V and J, which are trimmed by 3 bases and 4 bases respectively. What the work shows at the level of the full study, not this receptor alone: Roughly 40% of TCR clonotypes from the tumor were detected in blood, and certain novel exhausted tumor clones were present in blood collected before treatment, which suggests recruitment from the periphery. The source of novel T cell clones was not identified and could include lymphoid organs or rare unexpanded clones within the tumor or its periphery.

The immunoSEQ platform was used for deep TCRbeta sequencing. The source study handled its data this way. For further analysis, only productive rearrangements were exported out of the immunoSEQ Analyzer. T cell phenotypes were assigned to bulk TCRbeta clonotypes by matching to single-cell RNA+TCR-seq clones sharing the same TCRbeta sequence. Using bulk TCR sequencing data, clone enrichment in tumor was calculated by dividing a clone's tumor frequency by the same clone's PBMC frequency. GLIPH was used to group TCRs into specificity groups, clusters of distinct TCRs likely recognizing common antigens via shared CDR3 motifs. In TCRdb, the immuneACCESS table is reduced to in-frame sequences with V and J assigned. These tables do not hold every clone; where another copy was compared, an unresolved V gene accounts for under half, and the others remain unexplained. The V and J calls and the clone size are those of that table, but D and trimming were determined from the DNA. For this sample there are some 60,000 clones; just under 80% appear just once. Under 15% of the sample is in the top ten clones.

The receptor was isolated from a human donor with basal cell carcinoma. The rearrangement combines TRBV3-1 (or the pseudogene TRBV3-2) with TRBJ2-5; the D gene cannot be resolved beyond TRBD1 or TRBD2, each matching 5 bases. The sample was PBMCs, taken before anti-PD-1 treatment. The nucleotides read TGTGCCAGCAGCCATGGGGGAGAGACCCAGTACTTC. Its translation is CASSHGGETQYF.